This T cell receptor (beta chain) was identified during a study of T cells in Graves' hyperthyroidism and ophthalmopathy. The wider study: Peripheral blood was drawn at first diagnosis, prior to all treatment.

This clonotype was observed at least ten times. The antigen is undetermined. Trimming took 5 bases from V and 0 from J, leaving 14 bases between them. CDR1 DFQATT and CDR2 SNEGSKA come from the germline V gene (reference sequence). This CDR3 has 15 amino acids. Findings and caveats of the study: From stable hyperthyroidism, ophthalmopathy was set apart by a 13 V-J model.

Amplification yielded TCR beta CDR3 regions, with RNA transcripts as the source. First-round RT-PCR of the TCR CDR3 relied on the HTBI primer set. Via MiXCR, TCRdb re-called the multiplex PCR reads, giving one row per CDR3 protein. This repertoire shows about 300,000 distinct CDR3 sequences, roughly an eighth found once; its top ten account for around 8%. Stable Graves' hyperthyroidism meant no ophthalmopathy progression within 18 months. The source material was blood. The J gene is TRBJ1-5, the V gene TRBV20-1; D is perhaps TRBD1 (5 bases). The source is a woman aged 40 to 50 with Graves' hyperthyroidism. Here the CDR3 DNA reads TGCAGTGCTGGACGGCAGGGATATAGCAATCAGCCCCAGCATTTT. This codes for CSAGRQGYSNQPQHF.